This is a list of T cell receptor beta chains from one sample in a study of cytomegalovirus exposure and HLA in healthy donors. Libraries were prepared by immunoSEQ multiplex PCR; TCRdb keeps only in-frame clonotypes and omits some of them. This sample has under 200,000 clones, with approximately 77% found just once. Sequencing was carried out using PBMCs. The receptor source for this set is a female donor in good health and CMV-seronegative. CDR3s include the opening cysteine and the closing phenylalanine or tryptophan.

v_call	j_call	cdr3_aa
TRBV11-2	TRBJ1-2	CASSLVLQSYGYTF
TRBV6-1	TRBJ1-3	CASSEQQGGNTIYF
TRBV27	-	CASSSGGEVNYEQYF
TRBV25-1	TRBJ1-2	CASSVAGVKGYGYTF
TRBV21-1	TRBJ2-5	CASSHRGTSGQETQYF
TRBV5-5	TRBJ2-7	CASSSSGNYEQYF
TRBV13	TRBJ2-1	CASSLGGRGGNEQFF
TRBV25-1	TRBJ2-7	CASSPPRAGRDEQYF
TRBV18	TRBJ1-1	CASHPTRDTEAFF
TRBV4-1	TRBJ1-4	CASSLGQGGEKLFF
TRBV28	TRBJ1-5	CASSNWDSRMVSNQPQHF
TRBV7-2	TRBJ2-7	CASSLEAGGSYEQYF
TRBV4-3	TRBJ1-3	CASSLLTGGPGNTIYF
TRBV27	TRBJ1-2	CASRRTGESGYTF
TRBV9	TRBJ1-1	CASSVGGITEAFF
TRBV9	TRBJ2-3	CASSPQPGLDTDTQYF
TRBV19	TRBJ2-1	CASSGGTSSYNEQFF
TRBV5-8	TRBJ2-5	CASSLAPHSGGQETQYF
TRBV4-3	TRBJ1-3	CASSQEGGTGGNTIYF
TRBV4-3	TRBJ1-4	CASSQDRTGVYEKLFF
TRBV30	TRBJ2-1	CAWSTTYMGGAYNEQFF
TRBV5-1	TRBJ2-2	CASSPLDNPRGGELFF
TRBV11-2	TRBJ1-3	CASSRQGNTIYF
TRBV30	TRBJ2-1	CAWRRGGQGFGEQFF
TRBV7-9	TRBJ2-5	CASSPRDRAAETQYF
TRBV29-1	TRBJ2-7	CSVDPQGSSYEQYF
TRBV6-5	TRBJ2-2	CASSYSPGEVSGELFF
TRBV7-2	TRBJ1-6	CASSFNQNNSPLHF
TRBV5-1	TRBJ2-7	CASSLDGQSSYEQYF
TRBV6-1	TRBJ1-4	CASRDRMGEKLFF
TRBV27	TRBJ2-7	CASSDRGKGYEQYF
TRBV7-3	TRBJ2-1	CASSLGTSVYNEQFF
TRBV28	TRBJ2-4	CASSYGTENIQYF
TRBV4-3	-	CASSQEPQTFYEQYF
TRBV27	TRBJ1-1	CASSPIQGLIGAFF
TRBV30	TRBJ1-4	CAWSARSTTNEKLFF
TRBV7-3	TRBJ2-3	CASSFGGSDTQYF
TRBV7-9	TRBJ1-4	CASSLEGFGEKLFF
TRBV6-4	TRBJ2-3	CASSEAGGTDTQYF
TRBV2	TRBJ2-7	CASSELSGVDSYEQYF
TRBV5-1	TRBJ2-5	CASSLRAGWEETQYF
TRBV6-6	TRBJ2-4	CASREGGENIQYF
TRBV6-6	TRBJ1-1	CASRGQGTGNTEAFF
TRBV5-8	TRBJ1-3	CASSLSGSSGNTIYF
TRBV27	TRBJ1-1	CASSFEGSMNTEAFF
TRBV2	TRBJ2-3	CAGGRDTQYF
TRBV6-5	TRBJ2-7	CASSFPGGEQYF
TRBV5-1	TRBJ1-5	CASSPEGVSGNQPQHF
TRBV30	TRBJ2-5	CALTRGGETQYF
TRBV4-3	TRBJ2-5	CASSQVPPFGETQYF
TRBV6-5	TRBJ1-3	CASSPGTGTSIYF
TRBV6-6	TRBJ2-1	CASSQERQANEQFF
TRBV6-4	TRBJ1-1	CASSDSGGEAFF
TRBV19	TRBJ1-1	CASSVFEGRITEAFF
TRBV27	TRBJ1-6	CASSLRGQGNSPLHF
TRBV18	TRBJ2-1	CASSPTSGITYNEQFF
TRBV4-3	TRBJ1-3	CASSQDESPGNTIYF